This T cell receptor beta chain originates from a study of blood T cell repertoires in COVID-19. Study context: COVID-19 samples from acute and convalescent phases originated in the United States, Italy and Spain. From T cells, B-cell-depleted T cells, or PBMCs came the material, which was cDNA or gDNA.

Germline V gene sequence: CDR1 SQVTM, CDR2 ANQGSEA. The V gene end was trimmed by 3 bases and the J gene end by 3 bases; junction bases not matched to a gene: 15. The CDR3 is made up of 18 amino acids. Study processing details: Researchers report that nucleated cell counts were estimated from reference gene primer amplification. Only in-frame clones appear in the TCRdb table, and some are missing; sequencing was by immunoSEQ multiplex PCR. Clone size and V and J calls were adopted from that table, with D and trimming inferred from the DNA. The top ten hold 7.3% of the sample, which has some 33,000 clones, approximately 85% seen once.

Sequenced sample: peripheral blood. This chain links TRBV29-1 with TRBJ2-1, with 9 bases matching TRBD1. The source of this sequence is a human donor in a cohort sampled during active COVID-19. The CDR3 DNA sequence: TGCAGCGTTGACACGGGGACAGGGCCCTTTTCCGGCTACAATGAGCAGTTCTTC. Its protein is CSVDTGTGPFSGYNEQFF.